These 11 T cell receptor beta chains were sequenced from one sample in a study of STAT3 mutations in large granular lymphocyte leukemia. The table came from immunoSEQ multiplex PCR; TCRdb's copy has only in-frame clones and leaves some out. This sample yields approximately 13,000 clones, of which roughly 90% are seen a single time; around 35% belongs to the top ten. Study-wide results and caveats: At least one immunodominant TCR beta clonotype appeared in every T-cell large granular lymphocyte leukemia patient.

The antigens of these receptors remain unknown. Sequencing used peripheral blood mononuclear cells. The receptors derive from a man aged 40-49 years with T-cell large granular lymphocyte leukemia. Some clones in this sample may be carry-over from other donors' samples.

V is TRBV15 and J is TRBJ2-5; D not resolved. This CDR3 is built from 12 residues. Per the germline V gene, CDR1 is LNHNV and CDR2 is YYDKDF (reference sequence). V shed 0 bases and J shed 7 bases, with 6 bases lying between them. CDR3 sequence: CATSRDRVTQYF. The CDR3 DNA follows: TGTGCCACCAGCAGAGATCGCGTGACCCAGTACTTC.

This rearrangement joins TRBV5-5 to TRBJ1-6; D is ambiguous. The germline gives CDR1 SGHKS, CDR2 YYEKEE (reference sequence). Trimming removed 4 bases from V and 9 bases from J, with 17 bases in between. The CDR3 has 15 residues. The CDR3 is CASSVRRREASPLHF. The DNA for the CDR3 is TGTGCCAGCAGCGTGCGGCGGCGAGAGGCTTCACCCCTCCACTTT.

The J gene is TRBJ1-2, the V gene TRBV6-5; D is ambiguous. The CDR3 contains 14 residues. The V end was cut by 5 bases, the J end by 4 bases, with 14 bases between. Germline CDR1 and CDR2: MNHEY and SVGAGI. CDR3 DNA: TGTGCCAGCAGTCAACGCGGGTTACCCTATGGCTACACCTTC. Residues: CASSQRGLPYGYTF.

The rearrangement joins TRBV29-1 to TRBJ2-2; D uncertain. Germline loops: CDR1 SQVTM, CDR2 ANQGSEA. CDR3 size: 13 residues. Between the trimmed V and J ends, which lost 1 base and 5 bases, there was a span of 8 bases. The CDR3 spells CSVEGTRTGELFF. Written as DNA, the CDR3 is TGCAGCGTTGAAGGGACCAGAACCGGGGAGCTGTTTTTT.

This clone has just a few counts. This chain joins TRBV6-6 and TRBJ2-7; possibly TRBD2 for D (6 bases). Germline V gene data show CDR1 as MNHNY and CDR2 as SVGAGI (reference sequence). The CDR3 extends over 13 amino acids. V lost 7 bases and J lost 0, with 10 bases in between. The chain's CDR3 is CASTRAGSYEQYF. CDR3 bases: TGTGCCAGCACCCGAGCGGGCTCCTACGAGCAGTACTTC.

The CDR3 coding sequence is TGCGCCAGCAGCCCGTCGAGGACTAGCTTTGAGACCCAGTACTTC. This encodes CASSPSRTSFETQYF. The genes are TRBV5-1 and TRBJ2-5, with 8 bases fitting TRBD2. Germline CDR1 SGHRS, CDR2 YFSETQ. The ends lost 4 bases at V and 5 bases at J; junction bases unmatched: 10. CDR3 size: 15 residues.

The rearrangement links TRBV27 to TRBJ1-1, with D unclear. V lost 7 bases and J 0 bases, leaving 15 bases between the germline ends. The CDR3 is 15 amino acids. Per the germline V gene, CDR1 is MNHEY and CDR2 is SMNVEV (reference sequence). Written as DNA, the CDR3 is TGTGCCAGCAATGGGAAGGGCGGGATGAACACTGAAGCTTTCTTT. Its translation is CASNGKGGMNTEAFF.

The genes are TRBV5-1 and TRBJ1-6; D is undetermined. Germline CDR1 reads SGHRS; CDR2 reads YFSETQ. V was trimmed by 0 bases and J by 0 bases, leaving 10 bases between them. This CDR3 comprises 17 residues. Written as DNA, the CDR3 is TGCGCCAGCAGCTTGGCAGAGGGCAGCTCCTATAATTCACCCCTCCACTTT. Its protein product is CASSLAEGSSYNSPLHF.

The V gene is TRBV10-3, the J gene TRBJ2-7; D call uncertain. CDR1 and CDR2 (germline): ENHRY, SYGVKD. The V and J ends lost 2 bases and 4 bases respectively, with 3 bases between them. The CDR3 consists of 11 residues. Here the CDR3 reads CAISEDYEQYF. CDR3 nucleotide sequence: TGTGCCATCAGTGAGGATTACGAGCAGTACTTC.

This chain joins TRBV5-4 and TRBJ1-6; tentatively, D is TRBD1 (5 bases). Deletions cut 3 bases from V and 10 bases from J, with 8 bases between. This CDR3 comprises 12 residues. Germline CDR1 and CDR2: SGHNT and YYREEE (reference sequence). CDR3 bases: TGTGCCAGCAGCTCGACAGAGTCACCCCTCCACTTT. This gives the protein CASSSTESPLHF.

The chain couples TRBV10-2 to TRBJ1-1; unclear D gene. The CDR3 spans 14 residues. The V end lost 3 bases, the J end lost 1 base, and 9 bases lay between the germline ends. Germline V gene lookup returns CDR1 WSHSY and CDR2 SAAADI. The CDR3 bases are TGCGCCAGCAGTGATCCCAGCGCGAACACTGAAGCTTTCTTT. This sequence encodes CASSDPSANTEAFF.